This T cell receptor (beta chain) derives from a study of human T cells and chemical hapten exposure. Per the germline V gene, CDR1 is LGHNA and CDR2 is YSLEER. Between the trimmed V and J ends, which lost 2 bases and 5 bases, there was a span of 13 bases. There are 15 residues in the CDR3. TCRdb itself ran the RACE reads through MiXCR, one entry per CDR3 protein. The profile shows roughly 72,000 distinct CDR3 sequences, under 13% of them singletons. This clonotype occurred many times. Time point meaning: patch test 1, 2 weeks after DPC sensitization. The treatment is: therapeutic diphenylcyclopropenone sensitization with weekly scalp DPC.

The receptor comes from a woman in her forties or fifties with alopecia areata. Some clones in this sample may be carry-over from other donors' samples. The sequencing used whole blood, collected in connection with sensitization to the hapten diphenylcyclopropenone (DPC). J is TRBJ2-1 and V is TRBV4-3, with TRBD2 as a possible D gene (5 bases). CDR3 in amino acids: CASSQTGLGDNEQFF. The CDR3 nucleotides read TGCGCCAGCAGCCAAACCGGACTGGGTGACAATGAGCAGTTCTTC.